The source of this T cell receptor beta chain is a study of human T cells and chemical hapten exposure. The sample holds a few counts of this clonotype. Unique molecular identifiers were affixed to discrete cDNA molecules within the library. As processed by the authors: Samples contained a median of roughly 99,000 TCRs, with a range of about 23,224 to 700,000. One entry per CDR3 protein, called by TCRdb with MiXCR from the RACE reads. These V and J calls rely on TCRdb rather than the paper's analysis. The sample has some 200,000 distinct CDR3 sequences, around 20% seen once. V lost 5 bases, J lost 5 bases, and 1 base stayed unmatched. This CDR3 has 12 amino acids. Germline loops: CDR1 MNHNY, CDR2 SVGAGI (reference sequence). The time point is: patch test 1, 2 weeks after DPC sensitization. Treatment: therapeutic diphenylcyclopropenone sensitization with weekly scalp DPC. Only after blood had been drawn was each patch test applied. Alopecia patients between 18 and 70 years old and suitable for DPC were used as donors.

The receptor's source is a woman between 50 and 59 years old with alopecia areata. Some clones in this sample may be carry-over from other donors' samples. The chain couples TRBV6-6 to TRBJ2-3, with 7 positions matching TRBD2. Sequences were derived from whole blood, sampled in connection with sensitization to the hapten diphenylcyclopropenone (DPC). The CDR3 is CASSRGRDTQYF. Written as DNA, the CDR3 is TGTGCCAGCAGTCGCGGGAGAGATACGCAGTATTTT.